Following are 26 T cell receptor beta chains from one sample sequenced in a study of T cell repertoires in cytomegalovirus infection. TCRdb redid the calling of the reads with MiXCR, one entry per CDR3 protein. The data show 45,000 to 55,000 distinct CDR3 sequences, about 21% seen once. Their antigen targets remain unknown. The sample here was CD8+ T cells from cultured PBMCs, taken from culture after CMV antigen stimulation. Receptors were obtained from a human donor in good health (CMV status not recorded). Some clones in this sample may be carry-over from other donors' samples.

The J gene is TRBJ1-1, the V gene TRBV28, with D perhaps TRBD1 (6 bases). Germline CDR1 MDHEN, CDR2 SYDVKM. Trimming left V 8 bases short and J 3 bases short, with 19 bases between. The CDR3 loop spans 15 amino acids. The CDR3 DNA follows: TGTGCCAGCTTTGCAGGGGATTTTGAAGACACTGAAGCTTTCTTT. Protein sequence: CASFAGDFEDTEAFF.

This chain links TRBV2 with TRBJ1-4; 9 bases are a match to TRBD1. Germline V lookup: CDR1 SNHLY, CDR2 FYNNEI. The V and J ends lost 3 bases and 6 bases, in that order; junction bases with no gene match: 2. There are 14 residues in the CDR3. CDR3: CASSDTGGYEKLFF. CDR3 nucleotides: TGTGCCAGCAGTGACACAGGGGGCTATGAAAAACTGTTTTTT.

This clonotype was counted many times. The rearrangement uses TRBV11-3 and TRBJ2-5; maybe TRBD1 (6 bases). CDR3 size: 15 residues. Between the trimmed V and J ends, which lost 5 bases and 1 base, there was a span of 14 bases. Germline lookup yields CDR1 SGHNT and CDR2 YENEEA. Here the CDR3 reads CASSPEAGAQETQYF. The CDR3 DNA sequence: TGTGCCAGCAGCCCCGAGGCAGGGGCCCAAGAGACCCAGTACTTC.

With regard to this clonotype: A junction end diverges from the germline sequence, so it may reflect a read error. The CDR3 coding sequence is TGTGCTAGCAGGGGAAACACCGGGGAGCTGTTTTTT. It yields the protein CASRGNTGELFF. The chain employs TRBV27 and TRBJ2-2; possible D gene TRBD1, 6 bases. Germline V gene lookup returns CDR1 MNHEY and CDR2 SMNVEV (reference sequence). This CDR3 region has 12 residues.

In its sample, this clonotype was seen a few times. The chain has TRBV6-6 and TRBJ1-6, with a weak D call TRBD1 (6 bases). This CDR3 has 16 residues. CDR1 MNHNY and CDR2 SVGAGI come from the germline V gene (reference sequence). Trimming pared 7 bases from V and 8 bases from J, leaving 21 bases between. The CDR3 spells CASTSLPAGADSPLHF. CDR3 DNA: TGTGCCAGCACCTCCCTTCCAGCAGGGGCAGATTCACCCCTCCACTTT.

This clonotype was observed many times. This chain uses TRBV7-8 with TRBJ2-1; the D is unclear. The V gene lost 4 bases and the J gene lost 4 bases, with 14 bases spanning the gap. The CDR3 spans 15 residues. CDR1 and CDR2 from the germline V gene are SGHVS and FQNEAQ. CDR3 nucleotides: TGTGCCAGCAGCTCAGTAGTGGGTTCTTACAATGAGCAGTTCTTC. This sequence encodes CASSSVVGSYNEQFF. Combining the CDR3 with reference TRBV7-8 and TRBJ2-1 gives the whole variable domain GAGVSQSPRYKVAKRGQDVALRCDPISGHVSLFWYQQALGQGPEFLTYFQNEAQLDKSGLPSDRFFAERPEGSVSTLKIQRTQQEDSAVYLCASSSVVGSYNEQFFGPGTRLTVL.

Note on this clonotype: This could be a read error, since a much larger clone is one nucleotide away. The CDR3: CASSLGSSGALPYNGQFF. CDR3 bases: TGTGCCAGCAGCTTGGGAAGTAGCGGGGCGCTCCCCTACAATGGGCAGTTCTTC. The rearrangement joins TRBV7-8 to TRBJ2-1; 8 positions match TRBD2. The V gene's germline CDR1 is SGHVS and CDR2 FQNEAQ. The CDR3 spans 18 residues.

This clonotype has a count of ten or more. The chain links TRBV7-6 to TRBJ1-1; D remains ambiguous. The V end was cut by 2 bases, the J end by 5 bases, with 9 bases between. CDR3 size: 13 residues. Per the germline V gene, CDR1 is SGHVS and CDR2 is FNYEAQ. The CDR3 reads CASSLSIRTEAFF. The CDR3 coding sequence is TGTGCCAGCAGCTTATCAATCAGAACTGAAGCTTTCTTT.

V usage is TRBV3-1 and J usage is TRBJ2-7, with TRBD1 identical over 7 bases. Trimming took 4 bases from V and 2 from J; bases not matched to a gene: 5. From germline, CDR1 is LGHDT and CDR2 YNNKEL (reference sequence). CDR3 length: 14 residues. In nucleotides, the CDR3 is TGTGCCAGCAGCCGACAGGGTTTGGCCTACGAGCAGTACTTC. This encodes CASSRQGLAYEQYF.

This clonotype was detected ten times or more. The chain has TRBV27 and TRBJ2-1; 10 nucleotides agree with TRBD1. Germline V lookup: CDR1 MNHEY, CDR2 SMNVEV (reference sequence). V dropped 2 bases and J dropped 6; count of bases not matched to a gene: 1. This CDR3 has 14 amino acids. CDR3 in DNA: TGTGCCAGCAGTTTAGGACAGGGGGGCAATGAGCAGTTCTTC. This sequence encodes CASSLGQGGNEQFF.

This clonotype was seen a handful of times. This chain uses TRBV12-3 or TRBV12-4 with TRBJ1-2, with 10 positions matching TRBD1. The J segment lost 3 bases and the V segment lost 3 bases, leaving 13 bases of the junction unmatched. The CDR3 is 18 residues long. The CDR3: CASSFFGTGDLVDYGYTF. The CDR3 DNA reads TGTGCCAGCAGTTTCTTTGGGACAGGGGACCTTGTGGACTATGGCTACACCTTC.

This clonotype came up a few times. V usage is TRBV20-1 and J usage is TRBJ2-4; 7 nucleotides match TRBD2. Germline assignment: CDR1 DFQATT and CDR2 SNEGSKA (reference sequence). The CDR3 runs to 14 residues. Unmatched junction bases numbered 4, after V lost 1 base and J lost 4 bases. The chain's CDR3 is CSARVGLLKNIQYF. The CDR3 region has the DNA TGCAGTGCTAGAGTGGGACTACTAAAAAACATTCAGTACTTC.

This clonotype was counted at least ten times. The J gene is TRBJ1-4, the V gene TRBV28; D not resolved. Germline CDR1 is MDHEN and CDR2 is SYDVKM. CDR3 size: 15 residues. V shed 5 bases and J shed 8 bases, with 18 bases lying between them. The CDR3 here is CASSPKWVDDEKLFF. The DNA for the CDR3 is TGTGCCAGCAGTCCCAAGTGGGTAGATGACGAAAAACTGTTTTTT.

This clonotype was seen more than once but under ten times. The V call is TRBV7-9, the J call TRBJ1-2, with D possibly matching TRBD1 (5 bases). Germline CDR1 and CDR2: SEHNR and FQNEAQ (reference sequence). Trimming pared 2 bases from V and 0 bases from J, leaving 13 bases between. The CDR3 consists of 16 residues. The CDR3 region is CASSLWGQLANYGYTF. Written as DNA, the CDR3 is TGTGCCAGCAGCTTATGGGGCCAACTAGCTAACTATGGCTACACCTTC.

The rearrangement links TRBV14 to TRBJ1-1, with D possibly matching TRBD1 (5 bases). V lost 3 bases to trimming and J lost 4 bases, with 12 bases between them. The CDR3 has 14 amino acids. Germline V gene data show CDR1 as SGHDN and CDR2 as FVKESK. CDR3: CASSQYRGSTEAFF. The CDR3 DNA follows: TGTGCCAGCAGCCAGTACCGGGGCTCCACTGAAGCTTTCTTT.

This clonotype appeared many times. V and J are TRBV30 and TRBJ2-2; D unclear. Per germline, CDR1 GTSNPN and CDR2 SVGIG (reference sequence). Between the trimmed V and J ends, which lost 4 bases and 3 bases, there was a span of 12 bases. This CDR3 is built from 14 residues. The CDR3 DNA reads TGTGCCTGGAACCCAGATCCGTACACCGGGGAGCTGTTTTTT. It codes for CAWNPDPYTGELFF. The full variable domain, with the rest looked up from reference TRBV30 and TRBJ2-2, is SQTIHQWPATLVQPVGSPLSLECTVEGTSNPNLYWYRQAAGRGLQLLFYSVGIGQISSEVPQNLSASRPQDRQFILSSKKLLLSDSGFYLCAWNPDPYTGELFFGEGSRLTVL.

Ten or more counts support this clonotype. This rearrangement joins TRBV15 to TRBJ1-1; the D gene is possibly TRBD1 (5 bases). V lost 0 bases and J 5 bases, leaving 10 bases between the germline ends. This CDR3 contains 14 residues. CDR1 is LNHNV, CDR2 YYDKDF, per germline (reference sequence). CDR3 protein: CATSRDGAGTEAFF. DNA for the CDR3: TGTGCCACCAGCAGAGATGGGGCGGGAACTGAAGCTTTCTTT.

This clonotype was picked up a small number of times. This chain joins TRBV4-3 and TRBJ1-1, with D maybe TRBD1 (6 bases). Germline values: CDR1 LGHNA, CDR2 YSLEER. The V end was cut by 0 bases, the J end by 6 bases, with 17 bases between. CDR3 size: 16 residues. CDR3: CASSQDSQGISSEAFF. In nucleotides, the CDR3 is TGCGCCAGCAGCCAAGATAGTCAGGGGATCTCTTCTGAAGCTTTCTTT.

The V gene is TRBV4-3, the J gene TRBJ2-7; D uncertain. V lost 3 bases, J lost 0 bases, and 9 bases lay in between. The germline CDR1 and CDR2 sequences are LGHNA and YSLEER. The CDR3 is 14 amino acids. Here the CDR3 reads CASSQQAISYEQYF. The CDR3, as DNA: TGCGCCAGCAGCCAGCAGGCGATCTCCTACGAGCAGTACTTC.

This chain links TRBV2 with TRBJ1-1; TRBD1 is a possible D gene (5 bases). The CDR3 runs 13 residues. Germline assignment: CDR1 SNHLY and CDR2 FYNNEI. V dropped 2 bases and J dropped 6 bases, with 10 bases sitting between them. The CDR3 region is CASSEYAGAEAFF. CDR3 bases: TGTGCCAGCAGTGAATATGCGGGGGCTGAAGCTTTCTTT.

This clonotype came up many times. The V gene is TRBV6-5, the J gene TRBJ1-2, with a weak D call TRBD1 (6 bases). The CDR3 runs to 14 residues. The germline V and J ends were trimmed by 0 bases and 6 bases, with 11 bases remaining between them. Germline CDR1 is MNHEY and CDR2 is SVGAGI. The CDR3 region is CASSYSSRDNGYTF. CDR3 DNA sequence: TGTGCCAGCAGTTACTCCAGCAGGGACAATGGCTACACCTTC.

This clonotype has ten or more counts. The chain has TRBV7-9 and TRBJ2-3; 9 positions agree with TRBD1. The V gene end was trimmed by 5 bases and the J gene end by 5 bases; junction bases not matched to a gene: 5. The CDR3 consists of 14 residues. Germline loops: CDR1 SEHNR, CDR2 FQNEAQ (reference sequence). DNA for the CDR3: TGTGCCAGCAGCCCCGGACAGGGGCAAGATACGCAGTATTTT. Amino acid sequence: CASSPGQGQDTQYF.

In its sample, this clonotype was seen many times. The chain employs TRBV7-8 and TRBJ1-5; D is unresolved. The CDR3 contains 17 residues. V dropped 0 bases and J dropped 0 bases, with 12 bases sitting between them. Germline V gives CDR1 SGHVS, CDR2 FQNEAQ. CDR3 nucleotide sequence: TGTGCCAGCAGCTTAGCGCAAGAAGCGGATAGCAATCAGCCCCAGCATTTT. The encoded protein is CASSLAQEADSNQPQHF.

Many counts were recorded for this clonotype. The chain carries TRBV7-2 and TRBJ2-7, with D possibly being TRBD2 (5 bases). V lost 1 base, J lost 5 bases, and 18 bases lay in between. Germline lookup yields CDR1 SGHTA and CDR2 FQGNSA. There are 16 residues in the CDR3. DNA of the CDR3: TGTGCCAGCAGCTTAGTACATCGGCGGGCCCCTAACGAGCAGTACTTC. As protein: CASSLVHRRAPNEQYF. Together with reference TRBV7-2 and TRBJ2-7, the CDR3 gives the full variable domain: GAGVSQSPSNKVTEKGKDVELRCDPISGHTALYWYRQSLGQGLEFLIYFQGNSAPDKSGLPSDRFSAERTGGSVSTLTIQRTQQEDSAVYLCASSLVHRRAPNEQYFGPGTRLTVT.

The chain joins TRBV6-1 to TRBJ2-3, with a tentative D call TRBD2 (6 bases). The CDR3 is made up of 13 amino acids. CDR1 is MNHNS and CDR2 is SASEGT in the germline V gene. Trimming took 5 bases from V and 7 from J, leaving 13 bases between them. The CDR3 DNA reads as TGTGCCAGCAGTCCGAGTAGCGGATATACGCAGTATTTT. Translated: CASSPSSGYTQYF.

The chain's CDR3 is CASSLGGDCDYEQYF. The CDR3 DNA reads TGTGCCAGCAGCCTCGGGGGGGACTGCGACTACGAGCAGTACTTC. The chain links TRBV5-6 to TRBJ2-7; 8 positions match TRBD2. The CDR3 has 15 amino acids. Per germline, CDR1 SGHDT and CDR2 YYEEEE. With V trimmed by 4 bases and J by 3 bases, 9 bases remained unmatched.